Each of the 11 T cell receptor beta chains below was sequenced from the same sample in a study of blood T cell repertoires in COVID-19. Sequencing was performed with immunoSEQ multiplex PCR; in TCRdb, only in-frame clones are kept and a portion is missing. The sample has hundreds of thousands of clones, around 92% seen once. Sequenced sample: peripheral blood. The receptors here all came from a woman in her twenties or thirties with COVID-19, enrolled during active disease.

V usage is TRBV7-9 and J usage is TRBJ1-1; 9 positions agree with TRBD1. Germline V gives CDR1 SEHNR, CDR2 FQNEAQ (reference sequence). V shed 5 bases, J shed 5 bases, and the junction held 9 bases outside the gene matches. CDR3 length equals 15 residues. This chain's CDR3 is CASSDWTGATTEAFF. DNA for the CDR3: TGTGCCAGCAGCGACTGGACAGGGGCGACTACTGAAGCTTTCTTT.

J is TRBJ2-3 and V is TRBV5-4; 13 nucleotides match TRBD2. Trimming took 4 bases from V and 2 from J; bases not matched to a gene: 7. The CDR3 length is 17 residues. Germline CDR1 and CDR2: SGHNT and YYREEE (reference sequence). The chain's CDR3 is CASSLRTSGGATDTQYF. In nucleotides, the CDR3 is TGTGCCAGCAGCCTCAGGACTAGCGGGGGTGCCACAGATACGCAGTATTTT.

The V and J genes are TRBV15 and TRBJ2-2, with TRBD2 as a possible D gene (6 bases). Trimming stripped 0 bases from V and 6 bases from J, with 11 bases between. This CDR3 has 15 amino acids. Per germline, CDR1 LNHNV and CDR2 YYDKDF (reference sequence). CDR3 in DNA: TGTGCCACCAGCAGAGATCGGGGACTGTCCGGGGAGCTGTTTTTT. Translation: CATSRDRGLSGELFF.

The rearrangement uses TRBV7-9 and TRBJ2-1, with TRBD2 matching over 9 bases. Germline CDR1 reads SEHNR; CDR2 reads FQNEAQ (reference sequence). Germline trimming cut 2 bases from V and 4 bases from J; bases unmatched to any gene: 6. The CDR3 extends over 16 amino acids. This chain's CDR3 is CASSLLSGGSYNEQFF. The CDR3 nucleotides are TGTGCCAGCAGCTTACTGAGCGGGGGGTCTTACAATGAGCAGTTCTTC.

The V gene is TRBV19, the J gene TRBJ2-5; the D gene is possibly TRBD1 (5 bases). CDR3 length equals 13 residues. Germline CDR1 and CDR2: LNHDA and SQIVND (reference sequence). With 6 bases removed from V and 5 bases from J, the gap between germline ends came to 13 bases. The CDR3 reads CASSPRTLETQYF. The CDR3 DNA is TGTGCCAGTAGCCCCCGGACATTGGAGACCCAGTACTTC.

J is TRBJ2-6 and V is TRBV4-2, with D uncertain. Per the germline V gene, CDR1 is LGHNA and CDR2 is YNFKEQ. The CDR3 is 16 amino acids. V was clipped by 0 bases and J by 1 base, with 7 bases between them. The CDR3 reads CASSQDLQSGANVLTF. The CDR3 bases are TGTGCCAGCAGCCAAGATCTCCAGTCTGGGGCCAACGTCCTGACTTTC.

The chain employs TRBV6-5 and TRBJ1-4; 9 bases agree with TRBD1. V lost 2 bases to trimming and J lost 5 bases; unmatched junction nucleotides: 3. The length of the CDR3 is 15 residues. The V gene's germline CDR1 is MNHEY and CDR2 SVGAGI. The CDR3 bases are TGTGCCAGCAGTTACAGGACAGGGGTCAATGAAAAACTGTTTTTT. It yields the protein CASSYRTGVNEKLFF.

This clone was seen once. The CDR3 loop reads CASSSGQTPLGYGYTF. In DNA, the CDR3 is TGCGCCAGCAGTTCCGGACAGACTCCCCTTGGATATGGCTACACCTTC. V and J are TRBV10-2 and TRBJ1-2; maybe TRBD1 (6 bases). V was shortened by 5 bases and J by 5 bases, with 21 bases between the two germline ends. The germline V gene encodes CDR1 WSHSY and CDR2 SAAADI. This CDR3 contains 16 residues.

CDR3 sequence reads: CASIPGGASLTDTQYF. In nucleotides, the CDR3 is TGTGCCAGCATCCCAGGGGGAGCTAGCTTGACAGATACGCAGTATTTT. The chain uses TRBV11-2 and TRBJ2-3, with 7 bases matching TRBD1. This CDR3 region has 16 residues. V shed 7 bases, J shed 3 bases, and the junction held 13 bases outside the gene matches. CDR1 and CDR2 (germline): SGHAT, FQNNGV. Full variable domain (remainder filled in from reference TRBV11-2 and TRBJ2-3): EAGVAQSPRYKIIEKRQSVAFWCNPISGHATLYWYQQILGQGPKLLIQFQNNGVVDDSQLPKDRFSAERLKGVDSTLKIQPAKLEDSAVYLCASIPGGASLTDTQYFGPGTRLTVL.

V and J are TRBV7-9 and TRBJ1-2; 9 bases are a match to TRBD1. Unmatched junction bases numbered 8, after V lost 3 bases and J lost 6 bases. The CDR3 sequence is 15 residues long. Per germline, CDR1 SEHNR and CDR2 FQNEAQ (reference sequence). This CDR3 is CASSFPPQGANGYTF. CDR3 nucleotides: TGTGCCAGCAGCTTCCCACCACAGGGGGCCAATGGCTACACCTTC.

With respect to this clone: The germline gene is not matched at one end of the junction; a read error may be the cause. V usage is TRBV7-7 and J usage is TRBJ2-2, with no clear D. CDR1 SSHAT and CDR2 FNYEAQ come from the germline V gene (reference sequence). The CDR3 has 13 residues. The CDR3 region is CASSLDLSGELFF. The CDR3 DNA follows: TGTGCTAGCAGCTTAGATTTATCCGGGGAGCTGTTTTTT.